The T cell receptor (beta chain) described here comes from a study of T cells after yellow fever vaccination. Study-wide results and limits: Clonotypes found in both CD4 and CD8 compartments made up a small share. In post-booster samples, most primary-vaccination clones reappeared (about 95% CD4, roughly 88% CD8). The secondary response peaked faster, at day 5 versus 15, but was weaker.

In TCRdb, the 5' RACE reads were re-called with MiXCR into one record per CDR3 protein. The data show over 250,000 distinct CDR3 sequences, over 4.5% seen once. This clonotype has ten or more counts. Its specificity is unknown. CDR3 length: 18 residues. The ends lost 0 bases at V and 0 bases at J; junction bases unmatched: 11. CDR1 SGHRS and CDR2 YFSETQ come from the germline V gene. Sequenced here: CD4+ T cells sorted from PBMCs, sampled on the day of the yellow fever booster vaccination. The chain is built from TRBV5-1 and TRBJ1-1; TRBD1 matches at 7 bases. This clonotype originated in a man aged 18 to 29 who received the YFV17D yellow fever vaccine. CDR3 coding DNA: TGCGCCAGCAGCTTGGCGCGTCAGGGGGGCACCATGAACACTGAAGCTTTCTTT. Its protein is CASSLARQGGTMNTEAFF.